This is a list of T cell receptor beta chains from one sample in a study of shared clonotypes between healthy human individuals. The method was immunoSEQ multiplex PCR; TCRdb's version includes in-frame clones alone and lacks a portion of them. The sample carries some 1,100,000 clones, about 80% recorded once. The sequenced sample consisted of memory CD4+ T cells from PBMCs. These receptor sequences come from a man aged 18 to 29 in good health. Some clones in this sample may be carry-over from other donors' samples. The CDR3 runs from the conserved cysteine through the conserved F or W. The D gene is left open where the match is weak. Size is stated for part of the rows, as once, few or many counts, or as a class when the clone is expanded.

cdr3_aa	cdr3_nt	clone_size	j_call	d_call	v_call
CASSFPGTGGGYTF	TGTGCCAGCAGTTTCCCTGGGACAGGGGGGGGCTACACCTTC	-	TRBJ1-2	TRBD1	TRBV28
CASSAGTSGRYYYEQYF	TGTGCCAGTAGTGCGGGGACTAGCGGTCGATACTACTACGAGCAGTACTTC	once	TRBJ2-7	TRBD2	TRBV19
CASSEWGTLAGELFF	TGTGCCAGTAGCGAATGGGGCACCCTGGCCGGGGAGCTGTTTTTT	-	TRBJ2-2	-	TRBV19
CASKGRGYGYTF	TGTGCCAGTAAGGGGAGGGGCTATGGCTACACCTTC	few	TRBJ1-2	-	TRBV11-2
CASSLFGTLGRQETQYF	TGTGCCAGCAGCTTATTCGGGACTCTGGGGCGACAAGAGACCCAGTACTTC	-	TRBJ2-5	-	TRBV7-2
CASSESRRGSNQPQHF	TGTGCCAGCAGTGAATCCCGCAGGGGTAGCAATCAGCCCCAGCATTTT	-	TRBJ1-5	-	TRBV6-1
CASSARDRGTQYF	TGTGCCAGCAGCGCCCGGGACAGGGGGACCCAGTACTTC	-	TRBJ2-5	TRBD1	TRBV13
CASTRPVELVSTGELFF	TGTGCCAGCACCCGACCTGTTGAGTTAGTAAGCACCGGGGAGCTGTTTTTT	few	TRBJ2-2	-	TRBV28
CASSSLRPIPGGTGIPYEQYF	TGTGCCAGCAGTTCTCTCCGGCCTATCCCCGGGGGGACAGGGATTCCCTACGAGCAGTACTTC	-	TRBJ2-7	TRBD1	TRBV27
CASTLKPPGQGAGYTF	TGTGCCAGCACCCTTAAGCCCCCGGGACAGGGGGCAGGCTACACCTTC	-	TRBJ1-2	TRBD1	TRBV7-9
CASSVASGRTAEQYF	TGTGCCAGCAGCGTAGCAAGCGGGAGGACGGCCGAGCAGTACTTC	-	TRBJ2-7	TRBD2	TRBV9
CASSAGGRGRTEAFF	TGTGCCAGCAGCGCTGGGGGGCGGGGACGCACTGAAGCTTTCTTT	-	TRBJ1-1	-	TRBV9
CASSQVVMRTGLAGEEETQYF	TGTGCCAGCAGCCAAGTTGTTATGAGAACCGGACTAGCGGGAGAGGAGGAGACCCAGTACTTC	once	TRBJ2-5	TRBD2	TRBV4-2
CASSAWAYEQYF	TGTGCCAGCAGTGCATGGGCCTACGAGCAGTACTTC	-	TRBJ2-7	-	TRBV2
CASSPGLAYSYNEQFF	TGTGCCAGCTCACCGGGACTAGCGTACTCCTACAATGAGCAGTTCTTC	once	TRBJ2-1	TRBD2	TRBV18
CASNYNRGSTEAFF	TGTGCCAGCAACTACAACAGGGGTAGCACTGAAGCTTTCTTT	-	TRBJ1-1	TRBD1	TRBV6-5
CSVSKKYGGNTEAFF	TGCAGCGTTTCGAAGAAGTACGGGGGGAACACTGAAGCTTTCTTT	-	TRBJ1-1	-	TRBV29-1
CASSQWRLRNWGNTEAFF	TGCGCCAGCAGTCAATGGAGGTTGAGAAACTGGGGGAACACTGAAGCTTTCTTT	-	TRBJ1-1	-	TRBV23-1
CASSLVTAFF	TGTGCCAGCAGCTTAGTTACGGCTTTCTTT	-	TRBJ1-1	-	TRBV7-2
CASSVASSSTDTQYF	TGTGCCAGCAGCGTAGCCAGCTCTAGCACAGATACGCAGTATTTT	-	TRBJ2-3	-	TRBV9
CASSSPGLNQPQHF	TGTGCCAGCAGCTCCCCTGGCTTGAATCAGCCCCAGCATTTT	-	TRBJ1-5	-	TRBV7-2
CASSQDFLKEPGELFF	TGTGCCAGCAGCCAAGATTTTTTAAAGGAGCCCGGGGAGCTGTTTTTT	-	TRBJ2-2	-	TRBV4-2
CASSEWTSGGITYEQYF	TGTGCCAGCAGTGAATGGACTAGCGGGGGGATCACCTACGAGCAGTACTTC	-	TRBJ2-7	TRBD2	TRBV6-1
CASTPVAGELFF	TGTGCCAGCACCCCTGTTGCCGGGGAGCTGTTTTTT	-	TRBJ2-2	-	TRBV28
CASSLTTDPYNEQFF	TGTGCCAGCAGTCTTACGACAGATCCCTACAATGAGCAGTTCTTC	-	TRBJ2-1	-	TRBV6-5
CASSFGQSGANVLTF	TGCGCCAGCAGCTTCGGACAGTCTGGGGCCAACGTCCTGACTTTC	-	TRBJ2-6	-	TRBV5-1
CASSSIAGIPDTQYF	TGTGCCAGCAGTTCCATCGCCGGGATTCCCGATACGCAGTATTTT	-	TRBJ2-3	-	TRBV27
CAWSQAGGHTYEQYF	TGTGCCTGGAGTCAGGCGGGAGGCCATACCTACGAGCAGTACTTC	-	TRBJ2-7	TRBD2	TRBV30
CASSQGSETQYF	TGTGCCAGCAGTCAGGGTTCGGAGACCCAGTACTTC	few	TRBJ2-5	-	TRBV6-6
CASSAQGGNEQFF	TGTGCCAGCAGCGCACAGGGGGGAAATGAGCAGTTCTTC	-	TRBJ2-1	TRBD1	TRBV7-8
CASSLQPGGVTEAFF	TGTGCCAGCAGCTTACAACCCGGGGGAGTCACTGAAGCTTTCTTT	-	TRBJ1-1	-	TRBV5-5
CASSLPGTSDTQYF	TGTGCCAGCTCACTTCCCGGGACGTCAGATACGCAGTATTTT	-	TRBJ2-3	-	TRBV18
CASSLVRGEKLFF	TGTGCCAGCAGCTTAGTGAGGGGTGAAAAACTGTTTTTT	-	TRBJ1-4	-	TRBV7-6
CASSVGLAGVKSYNEQFF	TGTGCCAGCAGTGTCGGGCTAGCGGGAGTAAAGTCCTACAATGAGCAGTTCTTC	-	TRBJ2-1	TRBD2	TRBV2
CAIRGDGDREQYF	TGTGCCATCAGAGGAGATGGGGATAGAGAGCAGTACTTC	-	TRBJ2-7	-	TRBV10-3
CASRPGRTGWETQYF	TGTGCCAGCAGGCCGGGACGGACAGGGTGGGAGACCCAGTACTTC	-	TRBJ2-5	TRBD1	TRBV28
CASSEIPGSGWSAWQGYGYTF	TGTGCCAGCAGTGAAATTCCAGGATCTGGTTGGTCCGCGTGGCAGGGGTATGGCTACACCTTC	-	TRBJ1-2	-	TRBV6-1
CASGLAPGTSGDTQYF	TGTGCTAGTGGTTTGGCCCCCGGGACGTCGGGAGATACGCAGTATTTT	-	TRBJ2-3	-	TRBV12-5
CAWSPGVDGYTF	TGTGCCTGGAGCCCAGGGGTTGATGGCTACACCTTC	-	TRBJ1-2	-	TRBV30
CASSQGGRGIGGYTF	TGCGCCAGCAGCCAAGGGGGCAGGGGGATTGGTGGCTACACCTTC	-	TRBJ1-2	TRBD1	TRBV4-1